This TCR beta chain was obtained from a study of blood T cell repertoires in COVID-19. The wider study: COVID-19 samples from acute and convalescent phases originated in the United States, Italy and Spain.

The CDR3 totals 14 residues. V was pared by 7 bases and J by 1 base, with 13 bases between. Germline V lookup: CDR1 SNHLY, CDR2 FYNNEI. In the authors' workflow: It was from reference gene primer amplification that nucleated cell counts were estimated. Sequenced by immunoSEQ multiplex PCR; TCRdb stores in-frame clones only, minus some. For V, J and clone size, that table is used; D and trimming come from the DNA. The sample shows 130,000 or so clones, under 90% of them seen only once. This clone was detected once. The clonotype comes from a man aged 35 to 55 with acute COVID-19. Sequencing input: PBMCs or T cells enriched from blood (not recorded which). The chain is built from TRBV2 and TRBJ2-5; D may be TRBD2 (6 bases). CDR3 nucleotide sequence: TGTGCCAGCACAAACGGGGGAAGCCAAGAGACCCAGTACTTC. As protein: CASTNGGSQETQYF.